This TCR beta chain is drawn from a study of OX40 agonist ivuxolimab in advanced cancers. The method was immunoSEQ multiplex PCR; TCRdb's version includes in-frame clones alone and lacks a portion of them. The sample includes roughly 75,000 clones, roughly 92% of them seen just once. The ends lost 3 bases at V and 2 bases at J; junction bases unmatched: 12. Germline values: CDR1 LGHNT, CDR2 FRNRAP. CDR3 length equals 18 residues. The TCR originated in an adult with an advanced solid tumor such as melanoma, head and neck, liver or kidney cancer. The sequences come from CD4+ or CD8+ T cells sorted from blood, collected in a trial of the OX40 agonist ivuxolimab. The chain links TRBV12-5 to TRBJ2-1, with TRBD2 matching 8 bases. This CDR3 reads CASGLKVFEAGAYNEQFF. DNA of the CDR3: TGTGCTAGTGGTTTAAAGGTTTTCGAAGCGGGAGCCTACAATGAGCAGTTCTTC.